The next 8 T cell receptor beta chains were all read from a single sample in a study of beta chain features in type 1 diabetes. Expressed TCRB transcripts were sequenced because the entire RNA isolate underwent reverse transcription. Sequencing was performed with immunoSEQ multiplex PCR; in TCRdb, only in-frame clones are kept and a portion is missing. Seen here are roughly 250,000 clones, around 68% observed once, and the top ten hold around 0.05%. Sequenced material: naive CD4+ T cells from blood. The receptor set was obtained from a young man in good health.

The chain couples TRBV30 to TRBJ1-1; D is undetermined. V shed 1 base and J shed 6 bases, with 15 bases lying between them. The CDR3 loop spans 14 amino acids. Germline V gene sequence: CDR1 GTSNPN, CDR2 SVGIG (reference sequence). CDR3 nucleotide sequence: TGTGCCTGGAGTGCCCCGGTGGATATGGCTGAAGCTTTCTTT. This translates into CAWSAPVDMAEAFF.

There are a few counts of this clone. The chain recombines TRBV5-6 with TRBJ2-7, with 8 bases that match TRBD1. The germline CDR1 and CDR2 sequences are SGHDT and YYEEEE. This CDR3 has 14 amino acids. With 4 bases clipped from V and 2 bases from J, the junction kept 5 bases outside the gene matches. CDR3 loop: CASSPDRVPYEQYF. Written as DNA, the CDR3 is TGTGCCAGCAGCCCGGACAGGGTGCCCTACGAGCAGTACTTC.

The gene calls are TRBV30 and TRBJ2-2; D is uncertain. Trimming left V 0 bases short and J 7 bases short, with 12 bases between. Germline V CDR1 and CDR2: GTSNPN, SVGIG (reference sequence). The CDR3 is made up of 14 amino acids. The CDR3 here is CAWSVTPKHGELFF. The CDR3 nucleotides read TGTGCCTGGAGTGTGACCCCGAAACACGGGGAGCTGTTTTTT.

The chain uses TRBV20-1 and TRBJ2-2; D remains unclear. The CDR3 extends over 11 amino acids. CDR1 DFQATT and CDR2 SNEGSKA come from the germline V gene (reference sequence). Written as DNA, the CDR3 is TGCAGGGCTCCTAGTGCCGGGGAGCTGTTTTTT. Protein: CRAPSAGELFF.

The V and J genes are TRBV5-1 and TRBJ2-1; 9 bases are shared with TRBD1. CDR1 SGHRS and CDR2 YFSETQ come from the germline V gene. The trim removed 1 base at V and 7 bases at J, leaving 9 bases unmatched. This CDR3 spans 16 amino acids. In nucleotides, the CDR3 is TGCGCCAGCAGCTTGTTGGTAGGACAGGGGACAAATGAGCAGTTCTTC. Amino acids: CASSLLVGQGTNEQFF.

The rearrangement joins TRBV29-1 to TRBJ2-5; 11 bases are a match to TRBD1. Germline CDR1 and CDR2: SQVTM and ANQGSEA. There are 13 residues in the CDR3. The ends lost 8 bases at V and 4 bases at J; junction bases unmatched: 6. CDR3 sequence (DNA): TGCAGCCTGGACAGGGGGCACGGAGAGACCCAGTACTTC. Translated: CSLDRGHGETQYF.

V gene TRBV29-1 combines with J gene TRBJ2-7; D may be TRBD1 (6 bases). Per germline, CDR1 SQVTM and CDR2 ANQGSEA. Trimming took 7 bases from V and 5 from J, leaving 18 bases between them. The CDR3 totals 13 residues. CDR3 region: CSAGSRGTDEQYF. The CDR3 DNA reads TGCAGCGCCGGGTCGAGGGGGACCGACGAGCAGTACTTC.

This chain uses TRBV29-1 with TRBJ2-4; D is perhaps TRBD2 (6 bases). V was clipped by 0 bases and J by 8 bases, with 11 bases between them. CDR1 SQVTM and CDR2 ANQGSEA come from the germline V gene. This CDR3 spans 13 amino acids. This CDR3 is CSVEDLTGDIQYF. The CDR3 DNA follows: TGCAGCGTTGAAGACCTTACGGGGGACATTCAGTACTTC.